This entry lists 9 T cell receptor beta chains sequenced from one sample in a study of human T cells and chemical hapten exposure. Time point here: pre-sensitization, week 0. The treatment is: therapeutic diphenylcyclopropenone sensitization with weekly scalp DPC. From the RACE reads, TCRdb called clonotypes with MiXCR, one entry per CDR3 protein. The table lists 350,000 to 450,000 distinct CDR3 sequences, 5% to 6.5% of them singletons, with around 2.6% in the top ten. Specimen: whole blood, collected in connection with sensitization to the hapten diphenylcyclopropenone (DPC). The receptors were sampled from a woman aged 45-59 years with alopecia areata. Some clones in this sample may be carry-over from other donors' samples.

This clonotype was counted at least ten times. The chain couples TRBV6-2 or TRBV6-3 to TRBJ2-1; 8 bases fit TRBD2. CDR1 and CDR2 from the germline V gene are MNHEY and SVGEGT. CDR3 length: 15 residues. V shed 4 bases and J 6 bases; nucleotides not matched to a gene: 8. CDR3 sequence: CASSSWTSKGNEQFF. CDR3 bases: TGTGCCAGCAGTTCCTGGACTAGCAAGGGCAATGAGCAGTTCTTC.

This clonotype has ten or more counts. V usage is TRBV6-6 and J usage is TRBJ1-1; D uncertain. In germline, CDR1 is MNHNY, CDR2 SVGAGI (reference sequence). The V end was cut by 2 bases, the J end by 0 bases, with 10 bases between. CDR3 size: 15 residues. This CDR3 reads CASSYRQDLNTEAFF. In DNA, the CDR3 is TGTGCCAGCAGTTACCGCCAGGACTTGAACACTGAAGCTTTCTTT.

J is TRBJ1-2 and V is TRBV28; TRBD1 aligns across 7 bases. J gave up 10 bases and V 2 bases, and 7 bases lay outside the gene matches. CDR1 is MDHEN, CDR2 SYDVKM, per germline. CDR3 length: 13 amino acids. In DNA, the CDR3 is TGTGCCAGCAGTTTAATCCCCGGGACAGTCTACACCTTC. Its protein is CASSLIPGTVYTF.

This clonotype was observed a few times. The chain uses TRBV24-1 and TRBJ2-7, with a weak D call TRBD1 (6 bases). Trimming took off 7 bases at V and 2 bases at J, with 14 bases between the two ends. The CDR3 sequence is 14 residues long. CDR1 is KGHDR, CDR2 SFDVKD, per germline. The DNA of the CDR3 is TGTGCCACCAGCCCCGCGGACAGTCCCTACGAGCAGTACTTC. It codes for CATSPADSPYEQYF.

The rearrangement joins TRBV6-5 to TRBJ2-7; a weak D match, TRBD1 (6 bases). Germline CDR1 MNHEY, CDR2 SVGAGI. With 6 bases removed from V and 3 bases from J, the gap between germline ends came to 18 bases. The CDR3 consists of 15 residues. The CDR3 region is CASRVKPDSYYEQYF. As DNA, the CDR3 is TGTGCCAGCAGAGTTAAGCCGGACAGCTACTACGAGCAGTACTTC.

In this sample, this clonotype turned up many times. The V call is TRBV20-1, the J call TRBJ1-2, with D possibly matching TRBD1 (6 bases). CDR1 and CDR2 (germline): DFQATT, SNEGSKA (reference sequence). The CDR3 is made up of 15 amino acids. V was shortened by 2 bases and J by 3 bases, with 16 bases between the two germline ends. The CDR3 reads CSARIDGGRDYGYTF. The CDR3 coding sequence is TGCAGTGCTAGAATCGACGGGGGGCGCGACTATGGCTACACCTTC.

This clonotype was observed many times. The chain joins TRBV12-3 or TRBV12-4 to TRBJ2-3, with a tentative D call TRBD2 (5 bases). The CDR3 is made up of 14 amino acids. V was pared by 3 bases and J by 3 bases, with 10 bases between. The DNA of the CDR3 is TGTGCCAGCAGTTTCGGACTTTCTACAGATACGCAGTATTTT. This sequence encodes CASSFGLSTDTQYF.

The table lists this clonotype with a few counts. The V gene is TRBV2, the J gene TRBJ1-1, with TRBD1 as a possible D gene (5 bases). Germline assignment: CDR1 SNHLY and CDR2 FYNNEI. Trimming shortened V by 6 bases and J by 5 bases, and 16 bases separated the two germline ends. This CDR3 region has 14 residues. CDR3 residues: CASRGTGRGTEAFF. The CDR3 DNA sequence: TGTGCCAGCAGGGGGACGGGGCGGGGAACTGAAGCTTTCTTT.

This clonotype came up many times. The chain employs TRBV29-1 and TRBJ2-2, with a tentative D call TRBD1 (5 bases). V was trimmed by 7 bases and J by 5 bases, leaving 14 bases between them. Germline CDR1 is SQVTM and CDR2 is ANQGSEA. The length of the CDR3 is 13 residues. For the CDR3, the DNA is TGCAGCGCCCCTGACAGACTTACCGGGGAGCTGTTTTTT. Protein product: CSAPDRLTGELFF.